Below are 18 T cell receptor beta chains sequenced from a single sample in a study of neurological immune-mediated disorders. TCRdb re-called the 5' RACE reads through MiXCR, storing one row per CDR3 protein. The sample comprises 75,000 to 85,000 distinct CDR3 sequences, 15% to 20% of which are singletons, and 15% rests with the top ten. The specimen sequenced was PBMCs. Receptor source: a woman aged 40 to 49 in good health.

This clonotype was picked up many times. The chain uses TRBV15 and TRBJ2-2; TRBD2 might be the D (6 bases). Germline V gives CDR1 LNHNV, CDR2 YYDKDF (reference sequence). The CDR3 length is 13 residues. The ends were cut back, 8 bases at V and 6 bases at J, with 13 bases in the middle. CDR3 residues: CATGGRRAGELFF. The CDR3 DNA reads TGTGCCACCGGAGGGAGGAGGGCCGGGGAGCTGTTTTTT.

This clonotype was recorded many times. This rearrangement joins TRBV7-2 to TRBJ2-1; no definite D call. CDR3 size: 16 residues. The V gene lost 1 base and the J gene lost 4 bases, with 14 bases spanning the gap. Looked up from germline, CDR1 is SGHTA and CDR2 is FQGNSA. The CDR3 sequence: CASSLVAGMSYNEQFF. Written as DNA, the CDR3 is TGTGCCAGCAGCTTAGTCGCCGGTATGTCGTACAATGAGCAGTTCTTC.

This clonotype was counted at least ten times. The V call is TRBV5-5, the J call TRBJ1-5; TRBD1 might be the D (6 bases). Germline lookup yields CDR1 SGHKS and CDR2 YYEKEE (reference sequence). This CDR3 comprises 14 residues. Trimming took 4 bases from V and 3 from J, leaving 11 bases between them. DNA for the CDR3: TGTGCCAGCAGCCTGCAGGGGTACAATCAGCCCCAGCATTTT. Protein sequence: CASSLQGYNQPQHF.

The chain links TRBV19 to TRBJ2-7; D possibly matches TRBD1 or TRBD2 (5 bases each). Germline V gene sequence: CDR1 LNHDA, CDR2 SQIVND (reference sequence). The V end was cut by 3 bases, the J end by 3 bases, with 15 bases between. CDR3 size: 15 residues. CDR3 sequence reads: CASSIMGRGNYEQYF. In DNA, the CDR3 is TGTGCCAGTAGTATTATGGGACGGGGAAACTACGAGCAGTACTTC.

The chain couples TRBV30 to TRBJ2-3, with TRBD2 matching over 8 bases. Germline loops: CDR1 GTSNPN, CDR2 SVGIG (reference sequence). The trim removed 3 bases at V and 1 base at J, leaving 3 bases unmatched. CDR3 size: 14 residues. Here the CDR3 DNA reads TGTGCCTGGAGCCGGGGGGGCCGCACAGATACGCAGTATTTT. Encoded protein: CAWSRGGRTDTQYF.

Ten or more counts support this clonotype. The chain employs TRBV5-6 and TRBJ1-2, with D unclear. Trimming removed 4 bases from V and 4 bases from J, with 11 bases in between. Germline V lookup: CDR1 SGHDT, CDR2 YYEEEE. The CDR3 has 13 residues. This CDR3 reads CASSASETYGYTF. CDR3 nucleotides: TGTGCCAGCAGCGCTAGCGAAACCTATGGCTACACCTTC.

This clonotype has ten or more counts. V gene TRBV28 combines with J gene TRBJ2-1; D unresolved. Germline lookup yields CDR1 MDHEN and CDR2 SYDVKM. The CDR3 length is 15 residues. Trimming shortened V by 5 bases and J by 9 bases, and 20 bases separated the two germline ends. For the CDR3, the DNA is TGTGCCAGCAGTCCATCTCAAGACTCGTTCTCTGAGCAGTTCTTC. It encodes CASSPSQDSFSEQFF.

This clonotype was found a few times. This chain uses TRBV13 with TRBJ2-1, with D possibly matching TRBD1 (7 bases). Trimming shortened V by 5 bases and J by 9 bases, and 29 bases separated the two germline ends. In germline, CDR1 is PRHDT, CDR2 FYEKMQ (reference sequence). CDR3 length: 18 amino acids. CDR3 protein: CASSRVGGGLDHRGEQFF. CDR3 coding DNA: TGTGCCAGCAGCCGTGTCGGGGGCGGGCTAGATCACAGGGGTGAGCAGTTCTTC.

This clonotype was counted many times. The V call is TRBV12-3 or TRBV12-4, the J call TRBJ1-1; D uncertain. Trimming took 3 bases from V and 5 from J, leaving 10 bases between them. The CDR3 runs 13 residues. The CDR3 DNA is TGTGCCAGCAGTTTTATCCTGGGGACTGAAGCTTTCTTT. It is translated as CASSFILGTEAFF.

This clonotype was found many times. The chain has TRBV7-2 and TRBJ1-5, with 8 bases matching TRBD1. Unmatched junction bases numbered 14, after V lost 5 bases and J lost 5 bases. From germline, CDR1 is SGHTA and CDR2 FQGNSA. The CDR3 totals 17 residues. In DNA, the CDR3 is TGTGCCAGCAGCAAACGGACAGGGTACGTTGTGGATCAGCCCCAGCATTTT. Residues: CASSKRTGYVVDQPQHF. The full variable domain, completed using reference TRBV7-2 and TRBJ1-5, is GAGVSQSPSNKVTEKGKDVELRCDPISGHTALYWYRQSLGQGLEFLIYFQGNSAPDKSGLPSDRFSAERTGGSVSTLTIQRTQQEDSAVYLCASSKRTGYVVDQPQHFGDGTRLSIL.

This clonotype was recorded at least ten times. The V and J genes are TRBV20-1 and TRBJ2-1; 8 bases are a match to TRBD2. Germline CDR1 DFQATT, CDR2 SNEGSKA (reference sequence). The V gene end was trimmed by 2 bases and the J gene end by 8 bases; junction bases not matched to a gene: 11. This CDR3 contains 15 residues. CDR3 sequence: CSARHRGGRWDEQFF. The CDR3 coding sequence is TGCAGTGCTAGACACCGGGGGGGCCGGTGGGATGAGCAGTTCTTC.

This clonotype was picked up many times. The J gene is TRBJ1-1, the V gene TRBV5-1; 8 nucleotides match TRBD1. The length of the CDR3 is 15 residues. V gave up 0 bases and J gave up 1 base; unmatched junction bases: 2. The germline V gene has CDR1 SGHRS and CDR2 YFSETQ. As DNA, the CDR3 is TGCGCCAGCAGCTTGGGCGGACAGGGGAACACTGAAGCTTTCTTT. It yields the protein CASSLGGQGNTEAFF.

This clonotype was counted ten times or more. For the CDR3, the DNA is TGCGCCAGCAGCCAAGTCCCAACTGAAGCGGGGGGGCCTAGTGATACGCAGTATTTT. Translated, it gives CASSQVPTEAGGPSDTQYF. The chain has TRBV4-1 and TRBJ2-3, with TRBD2 matching 10 bases. CDR3 length: 19 residues. CDR1 is MGHRA and CDR2 is YSYEKL in the germline V gene. After removal of 1 base from V and 6 bases from J, the junction contained 16 bases not matched to a gene.

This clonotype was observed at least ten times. CDR3 DNA sequence: TGTGCCAGCAGCCAAGATAAGCAGGATGAAAAACTGTTTTTT. It codes for CASSQDKQDEKLFF. The chain links TRBV4-2 to TRBJ1-4; D gene uncertain. CDR1 is LGHNA, CDR2 YNFKEQ, per germline. The CDR3 has 14 amino acids. Trimming removed 0 bases from V and 6 bases from J, with 8 bases in between.

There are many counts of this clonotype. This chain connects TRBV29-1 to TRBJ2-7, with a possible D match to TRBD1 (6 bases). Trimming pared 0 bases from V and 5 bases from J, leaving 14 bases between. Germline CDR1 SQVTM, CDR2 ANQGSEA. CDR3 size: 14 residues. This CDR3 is CSVEENTGSNEQYF. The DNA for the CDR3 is TGCAGCGTTGAAGAAAATACAGGGAGCAACGAGCAGTACTTC.

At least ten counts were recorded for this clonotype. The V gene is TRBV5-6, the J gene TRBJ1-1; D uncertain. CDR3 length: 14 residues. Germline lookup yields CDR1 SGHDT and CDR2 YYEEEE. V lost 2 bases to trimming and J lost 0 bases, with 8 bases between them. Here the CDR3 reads CASSFQFMNTEAFF. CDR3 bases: TGTGCCAGCAGCTTCCAGTTCATGAACACTGAAGCTTTCTTT.

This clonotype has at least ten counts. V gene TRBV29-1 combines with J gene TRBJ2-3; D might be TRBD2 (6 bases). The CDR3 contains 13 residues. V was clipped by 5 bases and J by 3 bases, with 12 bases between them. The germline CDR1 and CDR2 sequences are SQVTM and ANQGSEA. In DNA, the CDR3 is TGCAGCGTTTCGGCAGGGAGGACAGATACGCAGTATTTT. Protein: CSVSAGRTDTQYF.

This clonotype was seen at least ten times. CDR3 nucleotide sequence: TGCAGTGCTAGTGCCGGGACAGAAGGGTGGCGAGCTTTCTTT. It is translated as CSASAGTEGWRAFF. The chain couples TRBV20-1 to TRBJ1-1; 7 positions match TRBD1. V trimming: 3 bases; J trimming: 10 bases; junction bases outside the gene matches: 14. Germline V gene lookup returns CDR1 DFQATT and CDR2 SNEGSKA (reference sequence). The CDR3 extends over 14 amino acids.